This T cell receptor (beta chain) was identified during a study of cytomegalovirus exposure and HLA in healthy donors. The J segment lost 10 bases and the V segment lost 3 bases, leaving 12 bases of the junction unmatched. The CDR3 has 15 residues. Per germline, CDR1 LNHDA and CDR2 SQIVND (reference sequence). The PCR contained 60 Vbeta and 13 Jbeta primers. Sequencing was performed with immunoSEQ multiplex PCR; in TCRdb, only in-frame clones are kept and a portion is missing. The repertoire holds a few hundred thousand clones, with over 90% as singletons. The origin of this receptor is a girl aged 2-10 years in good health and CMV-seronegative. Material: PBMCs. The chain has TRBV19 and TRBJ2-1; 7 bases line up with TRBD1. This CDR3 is CASSILQGRLGEQFF. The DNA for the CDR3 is TGTGCCAGTAGTATCCTACAGGGGCGCCTTGGAGAGCAGTTCTTC.